This is a list of T cell receptor beta chains from one sample in a study of cytomegalovirus exposure and HLA in healthy donors. Profiling relied on immunoSEQ multiplex PCR, and the TCRdb table lists in-frame clones only, not all of them. The sample consists of over 100,000 clones, just under 80% of them appearing once. The sequencing input was PBMCs. The receptors stem from a man aged 25 to 45 in good health and CMV-seronegative. Each CDR3 is given with its conserved first and last residue. A D gene is named only where the DNA matches it firmly. Expanded clones are given a class, and other clones once, few, many or no size at all.

d_call: -; j_call: TRBJ1-2; v_call: TRBV7-8; clone_size: -; cdr3_nt: TGTGCCAGCAGCTTACTTGGGGGCGCGCATGGCTACACCTTC; cdr3_aa: CASSLLGGAHGYTF
d_call: -; j_call: TRBJ1-5; v_call: TRBV6-1; clone_size: -; cdr3_nt: TGTGCCAGCACCTCCGGGAGGGTTGGCAATCAGCCCCAGCATTTT; cdr3_aa: CASTSGRVGNQPQHF
d_call: -; j_call: TRBJ2-1; v_call: TRBV27; clone_size: -; cdr3_nt: TGTGCCAGCAGTTTAAAGAGCTCCTACAATGAGCAGTTCTTC; cdr3_aa: CASSLKSSYNEQFF
d_call: -; j_call: TRBJ1-4; v_call: TRBV4-2; clone_size: -; cdr3_nt: TGTGCCAGCAGCCAAGAAGTCAGGGGAGAGGGGCCACCTAATGAAAAACTGTTTTTT; cdr3_aa: CASSQEVRGEGPPNEKLFF
d_call: -; j_call: TRBJ2-7; v_call: TRBV2; clone_size: few; cdr3_nt: TGTGCCAGCAGTGCTCAGGTCCGCTCCTACGAGCAGTACTTC; cdr3_aa: CASSAQVRSYEQYF
d_call: -; j_call: TRBJ2-1; v_call: TRBV7-6; clone_size: -; cdr3_nt: TGTGCCAGCAGCTTAGCGGCACTAGGCTCCTACAATGAGCAGTTCTTC; cdr3_aa: CASSLAALGSYNEQFF
d_call: -; j_call: TRBJ1-6; v_call: TRBV5-1; clone_size: -; cdr3_nt: TGCGCCAGCAGCTGGGGGGGGGTTGATTCACCCCTCCACTTT; cdr3_aa: CASSWGGVDSPLHF
d_call: -; j_call: TRBJ2-3; v_call: TRBV7-9; clone_size: once; cdr3_nt: TGTGCCAGCAGCTTACAGGGTTATACGCAGTATTTT; cdr3_aa: CASSLQGYTQYF
d_call: TRBD1; j_call: TRBJ2-1; v_call: TRBV7-9; clone_size: -; cdr3_nt: TGTGCCAGCAGCCTTACCAGGGGGACCTACAATGAGCAGTTCTTC; cdr3_aa: CASSLTRGTYNEQFF
d_call: TRBD2; j_call: TRBJ2-5; v_call: TRBV28; clone_size: -; cdr3_nt: TGTGCCAGCAGCGCCGGGACTAGCCAAGAGACCCAGTACTTC; cdr3_aa: CASSAGTSQETQYF
d_call: -; j_call: TRBJ2-5; v_call: TRBV7-7; clone_size: -; cdr3_nt: TGTGCTAGCAGCTCCCGATCTTCAGGGGTCGAGACCCAGTACTTC; cdr3_aa: CASSSRSSGVETQYF